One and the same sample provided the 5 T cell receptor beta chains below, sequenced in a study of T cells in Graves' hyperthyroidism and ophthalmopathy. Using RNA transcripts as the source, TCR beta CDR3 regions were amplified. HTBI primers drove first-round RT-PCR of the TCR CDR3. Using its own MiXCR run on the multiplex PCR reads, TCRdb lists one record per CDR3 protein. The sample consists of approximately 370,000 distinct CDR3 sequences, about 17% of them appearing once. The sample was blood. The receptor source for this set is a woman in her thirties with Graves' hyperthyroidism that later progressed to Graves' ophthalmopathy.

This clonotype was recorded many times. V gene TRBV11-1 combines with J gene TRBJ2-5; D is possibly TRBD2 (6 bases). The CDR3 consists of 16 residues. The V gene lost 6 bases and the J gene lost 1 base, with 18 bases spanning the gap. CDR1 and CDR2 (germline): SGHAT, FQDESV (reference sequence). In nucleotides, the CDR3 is TGTGCCAGCAGTTCGGAAAGAGCGGGTTTCCAAGAGACCCAGTACTTC. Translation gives CASSSERAGFQETQYF.

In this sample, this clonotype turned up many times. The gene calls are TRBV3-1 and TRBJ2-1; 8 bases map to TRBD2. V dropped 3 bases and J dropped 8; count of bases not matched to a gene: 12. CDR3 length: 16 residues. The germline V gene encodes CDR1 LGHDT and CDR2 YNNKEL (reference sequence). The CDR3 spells CASSQSGGRLPHEQFF. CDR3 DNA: TGTGCCAGCAGCCAGAGCGGGGGCCGCCTCCCTCATGAGCAGTTCTTC.

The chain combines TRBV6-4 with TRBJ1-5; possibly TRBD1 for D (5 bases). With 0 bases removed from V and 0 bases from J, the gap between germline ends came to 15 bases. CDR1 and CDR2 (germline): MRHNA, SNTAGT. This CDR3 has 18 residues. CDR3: CASSDSTYAQGSNQPQHF. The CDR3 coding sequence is TGTGCCAGCAGTGACTCGACGTACGCCCAGGGTAGCAATCAGCCCCAGCATTTT.

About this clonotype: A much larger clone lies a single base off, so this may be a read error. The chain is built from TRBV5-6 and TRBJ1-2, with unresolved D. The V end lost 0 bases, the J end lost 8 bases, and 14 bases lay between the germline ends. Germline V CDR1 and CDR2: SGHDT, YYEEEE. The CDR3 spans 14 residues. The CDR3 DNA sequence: TGTGCCAGCAGCTTGGAGACGCTCGTCGGGGGCTACACCTTC. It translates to CASSLETLVGGYTF.

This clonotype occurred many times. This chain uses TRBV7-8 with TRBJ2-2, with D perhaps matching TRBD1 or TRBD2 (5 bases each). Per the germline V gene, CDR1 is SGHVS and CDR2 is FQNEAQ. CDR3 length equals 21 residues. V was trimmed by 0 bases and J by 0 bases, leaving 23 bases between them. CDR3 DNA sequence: TGTGCCAGCAGCTTAGCGGTTCTATTGGGACCACCGACCTCGAACACCGGGGAGCTGTTTTTT. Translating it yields CASSLAVLLGPPTSNTGELFF.